This entry features one TCR beta chain sequence. This sample stems from a study of blood T cell repertoires in COVID-19. Trimming removed 3 bases from V and 3 bases from J; junction bases left unmatched: 8. CDR3 size: 16 residues. CDR1 SGHTA and CDR2 FQGNSA come from the germline V gene. Only in-frame clones appear in the TCRdb table, and some are missing; sequencing was by immunoSEQ multiplex PCR. The sample has approximately 390,000 clones; approximately 91% are singletons. The sequencing sample was made of PBMCs or T cells enriched from blood (not recorded which). The chain links TRBV7-2 to TRBJ1-1, with 9 bases aligning to TRBD1. This clonotype was obtained from a woman aged 40 to 50 with acute COVID-19. CDR3 coding DNA: TGTGCCAGCAGCTTGGGGGGGACAGGGCAGTACACTGAAGCTTTCTTT. Protein: CASSLGGTGQYTEAFF.